This T cell receptor beta chain is from a study of control samples from healthy donors and cancer patients. Measured with immunoSEQ multiplex PCR; TCRdb has only the in-frame clones, and not every one. The sample carries about 130,000 clones, about 94% recorded once. Per the germline V gene, CDR1 is MNHEY and CDR2 is SMNVEV (reference sequence). The CDR3 covers 13 residues. Trimming pared 2 bases from V and 8 bases from J, leaving 12 bases between. The sample was PBMCs. The sequence derives from a man aged 55 to 70 with colorectal cancer. The chain recombines TRBV27 with TRBJ1-2, with D perhaps matching TRBD1 (5 bases). CDR3 nucleotides: TGTGCCAGCAGTTTAAACGGGCAGGGCGGCTACACCTTC. Its translation is CASSLNGQGGYTF.